This T cell receptor beta chain stems from a study of CD8 T cells in Susac syndrome (dated by TCRdb to the late 2010s). At the level of the whole study: Whether CD8+ T cell activation and differentiation in Susac syndrome was antigen driven was tested using repertoire sequencing. Clonality of the CD8+ T cell repertoire was compared between more than 9 healthy donors, 14 Susac syndrome patients and some 15 multiple sclerosis patients. The study at large found these results: The number of individuals in the TCR sequencing and HLA analysis was acknowledged as relatively small.

RNA was extracted using the RNeasy kit, and about 0.5 to 1 ug of the RNA was reverse transcribed with random hexamers. The immunoSEQ multiplex PCR assay, which covers 54 Vbeta and 13 Jbeta segments, was used to amplify TCR beta CDR3 regions. PCR amplification bias was corrected by using a synthetic template baseline for primer optimization and computational correction. On the authors' methods: Only productive sequences were kept, with reads annotated to V, D and J genes according to IMGT and analyzed in immunoSEQ Analyzer. Clonality was computed as one minus Shannon entropy normalized by log2 of the number of productive unique sequences. For each patient and control, public and private clones were evaluated among the 100 most prevalent clones. Clones were defined as Susac-specific if absent from the healthy and MS cohorts, from some 1,000 published viral clones and from other ImmuneACCESS disease sequences. TCRdb itself trimmed the public reads at Q25 with fastp, ran MiXCR and retained productive beta chains. Entries are consolidated by CDR3 protein sequence, retaining the most common genes and DNA. The V and J calls here are based on TCRdb, not the publication. The sample yields 250,000 to 300,000 distinct CDR3 sequences; 75% to 90% were counted once. The top ten hold around 0.18% of the sample.

High-throughput TCR beta sequencing profiled peripheral blood CD8+ and CD4+ T cells from healthy donors, Susac syndrome patients and multiple sclerosis patients. The multiple sclerosis controls were treatment-naive patients whose relapsing-remitting disease, either stable or active, fulfilled the revised McDonald criteria. Bulk CD8+ and CD4+ T cells were purified by magnetic negative isolation, while CD8+ TEMRA cells were enriched using FACS. Blood was collected in EDTA tubes and processed within 24 hours, with PBMCs isolated through density gradient centrifugation. PBMCs intended for TCR sequencing were cryopreserved in liquid nitrogen and were subsequently thawed in a 37 degrees C water bath. Purity of sorted or isolated CD4+, CD8+ and CD8+ TEMRA cells was at least 90%. This clonotype was observed a few times. Its antigen is not yet known. Per-base quality was not reported, and no clone a single base away is much larger than it.

V loses 1 base, J loses 6 bases, and the germline ends lie 4 bases apart. The germline V gene sets CDR1 to SGHDT and CDR2 to YYEEEE. The CDR3 covers 12 residues, taking in both the cysteine and the phenylalanine. Just the 36-base CDR3 DNA is kept, in frame starting at base 1. The TCR sequence derives from a human donor with multiple sclerosis. The rearrangement combines TRBV5-6 with TRBJ2-2, with the D gene uncertain. The material sequenced was CD8+ T cells from PBMCs. The nucleotide sequence is TGTGCCAGCAGCTTGCTAGCCGGGGAGCTGTTTTTT. It specifies CASSLLAGELFF. The variable domain in full, with residues beyond the CDR3 obtained from the reference TRBV5-6 and TRBJ2-2 genes, is DAGVTQSPTHLIKTRGQQVTLRCSPKSGHDTVSWYQQALGQGPQFIFQYYEEEERQRGNFPDRFSGHQFPNYSSELNVNALLLGDSALYLCASSLLAGELFFGEGSRLTVL.